Listed below are T cell receptor beta chains from one sample, sequenced in a study of T cells after yellow fever vaccination. TCRdb redid the calling of the 5' RACE reads with MiXCR, one entry per CDR3 protein. The sample includes roughly 96,000 distinct CDR3 sequences, about 8.8% seen only once; the top ten take roughly 17%. The source was CD8+ T cells not binding an NS4B(214-222) dextramer, sorted from PBMCs, collected around 15 days after the first yellow fever vaccination. These receptors originate from a young man who received the YFV17D yellow fever vaccine. The CDR3 runs from the conserved cysteine through the conserved F or W. A D gene is named only where the DNA matches it firmly. The size of a clone is reported for some rows only, either as once, few or many, or as a class for expanded clones.

d_call	v_call	clone_size	j_call	cdr3_nt	cdr3_aa
.	TRBV20-1	few	TRBJ2-1	TGCAGTGCTAGAGATTGGAGTAATGAGCAGTTCTTC	CSARDWSNEQFF
.	TRBV12-3/TRBV12-4	.	TRBJ2-3	TGTGCCAGCAGTTTTTTTTCAGATACGCAGTATTTT	CASSFFSDTQYF
.	TRBV7-2	few	TRBJ2-5	TGTGCCAGCAGCCCCTCCGGGCTAGCAGGACGGACCCAGTACTTC	CASSPSGLAGRTQYF
TRBD2	TRBV7-9	.	TRBJ2-1	TGTGCCAGCAGCTCAACCGGGGGGGTTATAGATGAGCAGTTCTTC	CASSSTGGVIDEQFF
.	TRBV7-2	.	TRBJ2-1	TGTGCCAGCAGCGTCGGGGTTGGCTCCTACAATGAGCAGTTCTTC	CASSVGVGSYNEQFF
.	TRBV5-6	.	TRBJ2-5	TGTGCCAGCAGCTTGATGGCGGGGCCGTCAGAGACCCAGTACTTC	CASSLMAGPSETQYF
.	TRBV6-5	.	TRBJ2-3	TGTGCCAGCGGCTGGGGCGGAGATACGCAGTATTTT	CASGWGGDTQYF
.	TRBV6-5	.	TRBJ1-1	TGTGCCAGCAGTTACTTCTTACGAGCTGAAGCTTTCTTT	CASSYFLRAEAFF
.	TRBV27	many	TRBJ2-7	TGTGCCAGCAGGGAAATCGGTCTCGATTACGAGCAGTACTTC	CASREIGLDYEQYF
TRBD2	TRBV7-6	.	TRBJ2-2	TGTGCCTCCAGCGGGGACCCCGAGGAGCTGTTTTTT	CASSGDPEELFF
TRBD1	TRBV6-5	many	TRBJ2-7	TGTGCCAGCAGTTACCAATCATTCGGGACAGGGGCCTTAGGGCAGTACTTC	CASSYQSFGTGALGQYF
.	TRBV28	.	TRBJ2-2	TGTGCCAGCAGTTTTCCCCTGAGGACCGGGGAGCTGTTTTTT	CASSFPLRTGELFF
.	TRBV7-8	.	TRBJ2-1	TGTGCCAGCAGCCGATCCAGACTTCGAGGAATACAGGATGAGCAGTTCTTC	CASSRSRLRGIQDEQFF
.	TRBV4-2	few	TRBJ2-1	TGTGCCAGCAGCCAAGTGTACAATGAGCAGTTCTTC	CASSQVYNEQFF
.	TRBV6-5	.	TRBJ2-3	TGTGCCAGCAGTTACCTCGGGGAGGATACGCAGTATTTT	CASSYLGEDTQYF
TRBD1	TRBV29-1	.	TRBJ2-6	TGCAGCGTTGAAGTGCAGGGGGCGGCGGGGGCCAACGTCCTGACTTTC	CSVEVQGAAGANVLTF
.	TRBV4-1	.	TRBJ2-2	TGCGCCAGCAGCCCAACCACCCGGGAGCTGTTTTTT	CASSPTTRELFF
.	TRBV5-1	.	TRBJ1-4	TGCGCCAGCACCCCCGGTTCGGGCTCAACTAATGAAAAACTGTTTTTT	CASTPGSGSTNEKLFF
TRBD1	TRBV12-3/TRBV12-4	many	TRBJ2-5	TGTGCCAGCAGTTTTGGGACAGGGAGACAAGAGACCCAGTACTTC	CASSFGTGRQETQYF
.	TRBV7-8	.	TRBJ2-7	TGTGCCAGCAGCCCGGGGGTCGGCAACGAGCAGTACTTC	CASSPGVGNEQYF
.	TRBV12-3/TRBV12-4	.	TRBJ2-5	TGTGCCAGCAGGCTCGACGGGGGAAGGGAGACCCAGTACTTC	CASRLDGGRETQYF
.	TRBV4-3	.	TRBJ2-5	TGCGCCAGCAGCCAAGGCGCCTCACCCAAAGAGACCCAGTACTTC	CASSQGASPKETQYF
.	TRBV6-1	.	TRBJ1-5	TGTGCCAGTCGTGGGCAGTTTAATATGGCCCAGCATTTT	CASRGQFNMAQHF
.	TRBV25-1	many	TRBJ2-2	TGTGCCAGCAGTGAATTCCAGACGGAACCTGACGCCGGGGAGCTGTTTTTT	CASSEFQTEPDAGELFF
.	TRBV5-1	few	TRBJ2-1	TGCGCCAGCAGCCCCGGACAGATCGATGAGCAGTTCTTC	CASSPGQIDEQFF
.	TRBV19	.	TRBJ2-3	TGTGCCAGTAGTTTCCCTCGGGGGAGCGCAGCAGATACGCAGTATTTT	CASSFPRGSAADTQYF
.	TRBV7-9	.	TRBJ2-3	TGTGCCAGCAGCCCAGCCATGGATACGCAGTATTTT	CASSPAMDTQYF
TRBD1	TRBV20-1	.	TRBJ2-2	TGCAGTGCACCGAACCTGTTGGGACAGGGTTACGGGGAGCTGTTTTTT	CSAPNLLGQGYGELFF
TRBD1	TRBV9	many	TRBJ2-3	TGTGCCAGCAGCGAAACGTACGGGACAGGGGGCAAAGATACGCAGTATTTT	CASSETYGTGGKDTQYF
.	TRBV18	few	TRBJ2-1	TGTGCCAGCTCACTGGACTCACACAATGAGCAGTTCTTC	CASSLDSHNEQFF
TRBD1	TRBV5-1	few	TRBJ1-6	TGCGCCAGCAGCTTGGGGCGGACAGGGCCCCTTCAGTCACCCCTCCACTTT	CASSLGRTGPLQSPLHF
.	TRBV4-1	many	TRBJ2-1	TGCGCCAGCAGTCCTTCCGTGGACAAAGTATTCCGTGAGCAGTTCTTC	CASSPSVDKVFREQFF
.	TRBV4-2	few	TRBJ2-1	TGTGCCAGCAGCCAGCCTACTTCCTCCTCCTACAATGAGCAGTTCTTC	CASSQPTSSSYNEQFF
.	TRBV7-9	.	TRBJ2-5	TGTGCCAGCAGCTTAGGGGAAATCGAGACCCAGTACTTC	CASSLGEIETQYF
.	TRBV6-5	.	TRBJ2-1	TGTGCCAGCAGGCTCAGGACAGCCAGCTCCTACAATGAGCAGTTCTTC	CASRLRTASSYNEQFF
TRBD2	TRBV20-1	few	TRBJ2-7	TGCAGTGCTAGAGAGTCGCGGGGGGAATCCTACGAGCAGTACTTC	CSARESRGESYEQYF
.	TRBV29-1	.	TRBJ1-2	TGCAGCGTTGCCCGGGACTATGGCTACACCTTC	CSVARDYGYTF
.	TRBV2	.	TRBJ2-1	TGTGCCAGCGCTACAGGGAGGAATGAGCAGTTCTTC	CASATGRNEQFF
.	TRBV29-1	few	TRBJ1-2	TGCAGCGTTGCCGGCTACACCTTC	CSVAGYTF
.	TRBV18	few	TRBJ2-7	TGTGCCAGCTCACCGGCTGGGGCAGGGGTGTTGTACGAGCAGTACTTC	CASSPAGAGVLYEQYF
TRBD1	TRBV5-5	few	TRBJ1-2	TGTGCCAGCAGCTGGGCAGGGGGCTTGGAAGGCTACACCTTC	CASSWAGGLEGYTF